A selection of T cell receptor beta chains follows, all from one sample in a study of cytomegalovirus exposure and HLA in healthy donors. TCRdb's copy holds only in-frame clones and misses some; the assay was immunoSEQ multiplex PCR. The profile shows roughly 250,000 clones, approximately 84% of them singletons. The sequenced sample was PBMCs. The receptor set was obtained from a woman aged 40 to 50 in good health and CMV-seropositive. Each CDR3 is given with its conserved first and last residue. Each record gives: V gene, clone size, J gene, D gene, CDR3 protein, CDR3 DNA. D genes are given only for firm matches. For some rows the clone size is stated as once, few or many, or as a class when expanded; others skip it.

TRBV6-8	once	TRBJ2-5	-	CASSFLRFRGGLETQYF	TGTGCCAGCAGTTTCCTCCGTTTTCGTGGGGGGTTAGAGACCCAGTACTTC
TRBV7-9	-	TRBJ1-5	-	CASSWTGEEGNQPQHF	TGTGCCAGCAGCTGGACGGGGGAAGAGGGAAATCAGCCCCAGCATTTT
TRBV27	once	TRBJ2-1	-	CASSISSYNEQFF	TGTGCCAGCAGTATCAGCTCCTACAATGAGCAGTTCTTC
TRBV9	-	TRBJ2-5	-	CASSDDGRGKETQYF	TGTGCCAGCAGCGACGATGGTAGGGGAAAAGAGACCCAGTACTTC
TRBV19	-	TRBJ2-2	-	CASSMGLNTGELFF	TGTGCCAGTAGTATGGGACTCAACACCGGGGAGCTGTTTTTT
TRBV5-4	-	TRBJ2-7	TRBD2	CASSPGLAGGSYEQYF	TGTGCCAGCAGCCCGGGACTAGCGGGAGGCTCCTACGAGCAGTACTTC
TRBV6-5	-	TRBJ2-7	TRBD1	CASSPVTGSSYEQYF	TGTGCCAGCAGTCCTGTGACAGGGAGCTCCTACGAGCAGTACTTC
TRBV28	-	TRBJ1-5	TRBD1	CASSQTGGNQPQHF	TGTGCCAGCAGTCAAACAGGGGGGAATCAGCCCCAACATTTT
TRBV5-5	-	TRBJ1-2	TRBD1	CASSLRDRAERYTF	TGTGCCAGCAGCTTGAGAGACAGGGCAGAACGCTACACCTTC
TRBV28	-	TRBJ1-4	TRBD1	CASRGTGEGEKLFF	TGTGCCAGCAGAGGGACAGGGGAAGGTGAAAAACTGTTTTTT
TRBV9	once	TRBJ2-5	TRBD2	CASSVGPLAGAWETQYF	TGTGCCAGCAGCGTAGGCCCCTTGGCGGGAGCATGGGAGACCCAGTACTTC
TRBV30	-	TRBJ2-1	TRBD2	CARAASGLAGGTYNEQFF	TGTGCCCGCGCGGCGAGCGGACTAGCGGGAGGGACCTACAATGAGCAGTTCTTC
TRBV5-6	-	TRBJ2-1	TRBD2	CASSLPLAGGWNEQFF	TGTGCCAGCAGTCTCCCTCTAGCGGGAGGCTGGAATGAGCAGTTCTTC
TRBV5-8	-	TRBJ1-5	-	CASSLGEERRQPQHF	TGTGCCAGCAGCTTGGGTGAGGAAAGGCGTCAGCCCCAGCATTTT
TRBV30	-	TRBJ2-7	-	CAWSGTFPSYEQYF	TGTGCCTGGAGTGGGACTTTCCCCTCCTACGAGCAGTACTTC
TRBV19	-	TRBJ1-1	-	CASSVPVGLKNTEAFF	TGTGCCAGCAGCGTTCCCGTGGGGCTGAAGAACACTGAAGCTTTCTTT
TRBV12-5	-	TRBJ2-1	TRBD1	CASGANAGTGGFDEQFF	TGTGCTAGTGGAGCGAATGCCGGGACAGGGGGGTTTGATGAGCAGTTCTTC
TRBV19	-	TRBJ2-1	TRBD2	CATGTSGRAADEQFF	TGTGCCACTGGGACTAGCGGGAGGGCCGCGGATGAGCAGTTCTTC
TRBV6-1	-	TRBJ2-7	TRBD1	CASSLQGSSYEQYF	TGTGCCAGCTCCCTACAGGGGTCCTCCTACGAGCAGTACTTC
TRBV12-5	-	TRBJ2-1	-	CASGLEKGLSSYNEQFF	TGTGCTAGTGGTTTGGAAAAGGGACTCAGCTCCTACAATGAGCAGTTCTTC
TRBV6-5	-	TRBJ2-7	-	CASKMGGRDEQYF	TGTGCCAGCAAAATGGGGGGTAGGGACGAGCAGTACTTC
TRBV5-1	once	TRBJ2-7	TRBD2	CASSLGRGDLEQYF	TGCGCCAGCAGCTTGGGGCGGGGGGATCTCGAGCAGTACTTC
TRBV2	-	TRBJ2-3	-	CAIPRGVPSTDTQYF	TGTGCCATCCCTCGCGGGGTTCCTAGCACAGATACGCAGTATTTT
TRBV6-1	-	TRBJ2-2	-	CASRRGRTGTGELFF	TGTGCCAGCAGGCGGGGGCGAACGGGCACCGGGGAGCTGTTTTTT